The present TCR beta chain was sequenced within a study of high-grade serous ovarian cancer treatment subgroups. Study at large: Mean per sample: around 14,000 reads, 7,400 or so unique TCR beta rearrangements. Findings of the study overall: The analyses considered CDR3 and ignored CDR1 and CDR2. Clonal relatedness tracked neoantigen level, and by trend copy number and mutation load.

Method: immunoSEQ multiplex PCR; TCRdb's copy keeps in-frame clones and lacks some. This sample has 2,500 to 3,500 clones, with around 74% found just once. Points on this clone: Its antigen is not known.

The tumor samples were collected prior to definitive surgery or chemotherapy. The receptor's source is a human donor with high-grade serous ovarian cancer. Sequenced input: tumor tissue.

The CDR3 protein is CSYRQGVNEKLFF. As DNA, the CDR3 is TGCAGCTACCGACAGGGTGTTAATGAAAAACTGTTTTTT. This sequence joins TRBV29-1 and TRBJ1-4; 7 nucleotides agree with TRBD1. The CDR3 runs to 13 residues. V was pared by 8 bases and J by 4 bases, with 7 bases of the junction left unmatched. The germline V gene has CDR1 SQVTM and CDR2 ANQGSEA.